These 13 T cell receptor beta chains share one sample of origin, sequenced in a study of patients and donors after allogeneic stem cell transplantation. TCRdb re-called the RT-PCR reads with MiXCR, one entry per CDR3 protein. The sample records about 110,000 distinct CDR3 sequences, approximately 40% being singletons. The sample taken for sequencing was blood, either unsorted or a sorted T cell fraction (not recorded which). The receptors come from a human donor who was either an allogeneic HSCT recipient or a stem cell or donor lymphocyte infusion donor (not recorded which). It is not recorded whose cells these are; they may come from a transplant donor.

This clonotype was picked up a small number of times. The CDR3 sequence is CASSLAATRAGSPLHF. CDR3 nucleotide sequence: TGTGCCAGCAGCTTAGCGGCAACAAGGGCAGGGTCACCCCTCCACTTT. The chain combines TRBV7-2 with TRBJ1-6; D is perhaps TRBD1 (5 bases). The V end was cut by 0 bases, the J end by 10 bases, with 16 bases between. Germline V lookup: CDR1 SGHTA, CDR2 FQGNSA. This CDR3 region has 16 residues. The full variable domain, in which reference TRBV7-2 and TRBJ1-6 provide the parts outside the CDR3, is GAGVSQSPSNKVTEKGKDVELRCDPISGHTALYWYRQSLGQGLEFLIYFQGNSAPDKSGLPSDRFSAERTGGSVSTLTIQRTQQEDSAVYLCASSLAATRAGSPLHFGNGTRLTVT.

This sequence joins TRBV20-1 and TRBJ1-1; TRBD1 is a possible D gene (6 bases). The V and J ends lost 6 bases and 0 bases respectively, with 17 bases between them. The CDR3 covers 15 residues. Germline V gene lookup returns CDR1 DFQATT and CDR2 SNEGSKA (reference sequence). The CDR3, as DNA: TGCAGTGCACTGAGCCGGGGGGCAATGAACACTGAAGCTTTCTTT. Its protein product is CSALSRGAMNTEAFF.

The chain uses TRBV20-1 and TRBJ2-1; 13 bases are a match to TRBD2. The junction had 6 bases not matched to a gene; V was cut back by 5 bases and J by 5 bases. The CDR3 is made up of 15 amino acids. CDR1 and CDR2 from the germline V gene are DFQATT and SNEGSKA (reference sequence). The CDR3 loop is CSALTGTSGNNEQFF. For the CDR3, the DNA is TGCAGTGCTTTAACCGGGACTAGCGGGAACAATGAGCAGTTCTTC.

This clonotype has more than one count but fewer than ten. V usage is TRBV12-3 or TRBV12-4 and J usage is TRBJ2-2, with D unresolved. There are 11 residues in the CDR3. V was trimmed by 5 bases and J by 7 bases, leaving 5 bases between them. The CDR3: CASSSHGELFF. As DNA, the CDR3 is TGTGCCAGCAGTAGCCACGGGGAGCTGTTTTTT.

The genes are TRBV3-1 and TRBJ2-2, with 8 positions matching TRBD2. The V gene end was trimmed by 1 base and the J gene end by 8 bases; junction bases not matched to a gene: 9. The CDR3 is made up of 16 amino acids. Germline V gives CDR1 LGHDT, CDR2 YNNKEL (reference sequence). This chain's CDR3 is CASSQAGGPGVGELFF. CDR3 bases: TGTGCCAGCAGCCAAGCGGGAGGGCCTGGAGTAGGGGAGCTGTTTTTT.

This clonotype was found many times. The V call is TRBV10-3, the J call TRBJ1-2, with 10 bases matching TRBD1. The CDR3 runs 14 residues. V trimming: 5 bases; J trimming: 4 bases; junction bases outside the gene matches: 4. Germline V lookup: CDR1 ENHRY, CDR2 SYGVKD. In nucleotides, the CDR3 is TGTGCCATCAGTCCGGGACAGGGGATCTATGGCTACACCTTC. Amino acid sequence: CAISPGQGIYGYTF.

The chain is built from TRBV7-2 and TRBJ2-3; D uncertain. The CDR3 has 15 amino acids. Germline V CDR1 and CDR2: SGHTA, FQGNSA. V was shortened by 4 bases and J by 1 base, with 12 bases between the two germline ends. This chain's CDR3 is CASSSQIDGTDTQYF. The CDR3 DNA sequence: TGTGCCAGCAGCTCCCAAATCGATGGCACAGATACGCAGTATTTT. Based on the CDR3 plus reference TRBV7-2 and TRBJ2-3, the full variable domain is GAGVSQSPSNKVTEKGKDVELRCDPISGHTALYWYRQSLGQGLEFLIYFQGNSAPDKSGLPSDRFSAERTGGSVSTLTIQRTQQEDSAVYLCASSSQIDGTDTQYFGPGTRLTVL.

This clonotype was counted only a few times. DNA for the CDR3: TGTGCCACCAGTGACTCCCGACAGGGTACGGGGCCCCAGCATTTT. Protein: CATSDSRQGTGPQHF. This chain uses TRBV24-1 with TRBJ1-5, with 7 bases identical to TRBD1. The length of the CDR3 is 15 residues. Germline V gene data show CDR1 as KGHDR and CDR2 as SFDVKD. V dropped 4 bases and J dropped 9; count of bases not matched to a gene: 11.

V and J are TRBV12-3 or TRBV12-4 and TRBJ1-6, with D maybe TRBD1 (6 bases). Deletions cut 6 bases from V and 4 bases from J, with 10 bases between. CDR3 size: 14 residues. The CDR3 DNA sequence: TGTGCCAGCAGCGCCGGACAGTATAATTCACCCCTCCACTTT. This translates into CASSAGQYNSPLHF.

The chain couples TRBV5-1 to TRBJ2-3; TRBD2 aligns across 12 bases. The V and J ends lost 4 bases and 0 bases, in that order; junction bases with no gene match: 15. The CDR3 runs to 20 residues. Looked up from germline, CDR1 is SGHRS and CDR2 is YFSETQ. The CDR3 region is CASSLRTSGIGYTSTDTQYF. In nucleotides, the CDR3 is TGCGCCAGCAGCCTACGGACTAGCGGGATTGGGTACACTAGCACAGATACGCAGTATTTT.

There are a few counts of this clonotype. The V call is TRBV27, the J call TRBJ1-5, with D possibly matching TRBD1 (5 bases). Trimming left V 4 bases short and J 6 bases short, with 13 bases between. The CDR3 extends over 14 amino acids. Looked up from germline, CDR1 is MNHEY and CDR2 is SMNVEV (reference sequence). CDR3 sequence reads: CASSSGRRGQPQHF. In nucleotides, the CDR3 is TGTGCCAGCAGTTCCGGACGGAGGGGTCAGCCCCAGCATTTT.

The chain's CDR3 is CASSFVSGAGEAFF. CDR3 nucleotides: TGTGCCAGCAGCTTTGTTTCGGGGGCAGGTGAAGCTTTCTTT. J is TRBJ1-1 and V is TRBV7-9; D may be TRBD1 (6 bases). The CDR3 length is 14 residues. The germline V and J ends were trimmed by 3 bases and 7 bases, with 15 bases remaining between them. Germline CDR1 is SEHNR and CDR2 is FQNEAQ (reference sequence).

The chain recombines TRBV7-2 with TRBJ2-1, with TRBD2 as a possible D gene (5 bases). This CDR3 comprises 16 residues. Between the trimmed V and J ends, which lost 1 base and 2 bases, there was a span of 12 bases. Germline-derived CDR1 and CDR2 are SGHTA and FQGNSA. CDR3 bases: TGTGCCAGCAGCTTAGGCGGGCGGCGGACCTACAATGAGCAGTTCTTC. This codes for CASSLGGRRTYNEQFF.